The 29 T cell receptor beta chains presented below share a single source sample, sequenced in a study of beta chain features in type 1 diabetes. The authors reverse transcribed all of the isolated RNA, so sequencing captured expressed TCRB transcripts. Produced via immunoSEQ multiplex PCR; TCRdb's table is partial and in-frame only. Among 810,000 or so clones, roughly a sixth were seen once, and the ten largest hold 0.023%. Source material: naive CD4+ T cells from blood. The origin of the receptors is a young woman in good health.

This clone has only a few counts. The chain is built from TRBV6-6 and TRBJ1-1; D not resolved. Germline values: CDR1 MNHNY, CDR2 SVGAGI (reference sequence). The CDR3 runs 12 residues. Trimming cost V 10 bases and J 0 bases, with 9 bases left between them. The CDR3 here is CATRLVNTEAFF. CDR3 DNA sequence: TGTGCCACCCGGTTGGTGAACACTGAAGCTTTCTTT.

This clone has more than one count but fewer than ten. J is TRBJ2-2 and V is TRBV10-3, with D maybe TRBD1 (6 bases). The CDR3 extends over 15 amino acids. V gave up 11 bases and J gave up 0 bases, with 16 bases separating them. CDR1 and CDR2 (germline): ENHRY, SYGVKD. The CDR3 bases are TGTGCCGTGCAACAGGGCTTAGCGAACACCGGGGAGCTGTTTTTT. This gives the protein CAVQQGLANTGELFF.

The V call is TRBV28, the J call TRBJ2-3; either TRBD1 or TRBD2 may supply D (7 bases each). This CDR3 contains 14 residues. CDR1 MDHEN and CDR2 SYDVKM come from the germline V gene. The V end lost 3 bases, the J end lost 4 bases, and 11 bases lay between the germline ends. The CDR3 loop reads CASSFPGGADTQYF. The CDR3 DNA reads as TGTGCCAGCAGTTTCCCAGGGGGGGCAGATACGCAGTATTTT.

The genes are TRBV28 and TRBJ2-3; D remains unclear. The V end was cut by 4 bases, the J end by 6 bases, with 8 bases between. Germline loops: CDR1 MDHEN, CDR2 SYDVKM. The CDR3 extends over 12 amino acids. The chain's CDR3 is CASSSQRDTQYF. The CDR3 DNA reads TGTGCCAGCAGTTCCCAGCGCGATACGCAGTATTTT.

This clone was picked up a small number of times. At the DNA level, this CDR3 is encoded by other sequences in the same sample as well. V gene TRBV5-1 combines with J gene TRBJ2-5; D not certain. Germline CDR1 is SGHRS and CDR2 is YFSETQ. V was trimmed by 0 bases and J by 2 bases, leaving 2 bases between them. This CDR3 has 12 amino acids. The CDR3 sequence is CASSLAQETQYF. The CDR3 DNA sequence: TGCGCCAGCAGCTTGGCTCAAGAGACCCAGTACTTC.

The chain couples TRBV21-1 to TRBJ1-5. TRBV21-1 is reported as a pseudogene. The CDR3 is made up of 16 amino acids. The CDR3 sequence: CASSKEVGWNNQPQHF. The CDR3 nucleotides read TGTGCCAGCAGCAAAGAAGTGGGGTGGAACAATCAGCCCCAGCATTTT.

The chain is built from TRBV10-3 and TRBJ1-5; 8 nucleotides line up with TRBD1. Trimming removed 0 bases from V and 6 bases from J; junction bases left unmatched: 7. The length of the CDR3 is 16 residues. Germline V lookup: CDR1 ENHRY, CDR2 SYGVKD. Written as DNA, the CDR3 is TGTGCCATCAGTGAGTCGGTCCAGGGGGCCTTTCAGCCCCAGCATTTT. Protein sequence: CAISESVQGAFQPQHF.

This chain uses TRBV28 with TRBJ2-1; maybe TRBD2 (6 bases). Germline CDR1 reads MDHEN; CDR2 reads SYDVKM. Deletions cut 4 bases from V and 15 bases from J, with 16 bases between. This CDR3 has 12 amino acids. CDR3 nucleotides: TGTGCCAGCAGTTCCCGACTAGATATTCTGTTCTTC. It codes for CASSSRLDILFF.

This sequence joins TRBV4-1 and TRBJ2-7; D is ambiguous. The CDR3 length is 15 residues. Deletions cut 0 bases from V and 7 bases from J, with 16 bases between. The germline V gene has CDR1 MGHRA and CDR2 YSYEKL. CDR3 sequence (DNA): TGCGCCAGCAGCCAAGAAACAGCCTCCCGTGAAGAGCAGTACTTC. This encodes CASSQETASREEQYF.

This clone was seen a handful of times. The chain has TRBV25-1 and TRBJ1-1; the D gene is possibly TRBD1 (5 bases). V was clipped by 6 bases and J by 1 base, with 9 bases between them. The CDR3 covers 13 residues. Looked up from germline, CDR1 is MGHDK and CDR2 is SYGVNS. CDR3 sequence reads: CASRTTGNTEAFF. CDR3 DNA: TGTGCCAGCAGGACTACAGGGAACACTGAAGCTTTCTTT.

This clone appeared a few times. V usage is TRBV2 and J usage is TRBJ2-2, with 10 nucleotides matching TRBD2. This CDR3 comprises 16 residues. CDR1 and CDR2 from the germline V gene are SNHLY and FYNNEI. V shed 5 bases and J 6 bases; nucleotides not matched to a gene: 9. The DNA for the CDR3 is TGTGCCAGCAGTCGAGCGGGAGGGCCAAGAGCCGGGGAGCTGTTTTTT. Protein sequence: CASSRAGGPRAGELFF.

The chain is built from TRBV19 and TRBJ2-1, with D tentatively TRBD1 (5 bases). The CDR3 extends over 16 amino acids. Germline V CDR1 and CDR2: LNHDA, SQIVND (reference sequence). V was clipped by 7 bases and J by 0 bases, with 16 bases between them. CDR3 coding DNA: TGTGCCAGTACCGTATATGGGGCCGGCTCCTACAATGAGCAGTTCTTC. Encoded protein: CASTVYGAGSYNEQFF.

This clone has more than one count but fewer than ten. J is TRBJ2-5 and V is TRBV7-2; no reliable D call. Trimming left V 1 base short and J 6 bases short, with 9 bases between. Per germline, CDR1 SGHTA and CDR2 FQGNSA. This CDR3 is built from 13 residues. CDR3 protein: CASSLGALKTQYF. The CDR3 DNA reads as TGTGCCAGCAGCTTAGGAGCTTTGAAGACCCAGTACTTC. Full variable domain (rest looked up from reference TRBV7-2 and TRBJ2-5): GAGVSQSPSNKVTEKGKDVELRCDPISGHTALYWYRQSLGQGLEFLIYFQGNSAPDKSGLPSDRFSAERTGGSVSTLTIQRTQQEDSAVYLCASSLGALKTQYFGPGTRLLVL.

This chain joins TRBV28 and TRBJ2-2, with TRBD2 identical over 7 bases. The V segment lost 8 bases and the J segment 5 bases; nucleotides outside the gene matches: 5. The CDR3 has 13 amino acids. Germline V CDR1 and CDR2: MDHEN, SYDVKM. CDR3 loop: CASLGGGTGELFF. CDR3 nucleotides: TGTGCCAGCCTCGGGGGAGGGACCGGGGAGCTGTTTTTT.

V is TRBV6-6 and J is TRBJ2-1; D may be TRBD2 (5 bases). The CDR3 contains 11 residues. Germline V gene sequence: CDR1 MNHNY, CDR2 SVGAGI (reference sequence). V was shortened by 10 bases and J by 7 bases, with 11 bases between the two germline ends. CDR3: CAIPGNNEQFF. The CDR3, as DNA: TGTGCCATCCCCGGGAATAATGAGCAGTTCTTC.

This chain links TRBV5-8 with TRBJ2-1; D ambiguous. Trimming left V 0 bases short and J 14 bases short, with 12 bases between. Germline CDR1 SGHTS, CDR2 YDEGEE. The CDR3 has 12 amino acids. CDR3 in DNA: TGTGCCAGCAGCTTGGGCCCCCGGTTGGAGTTCTTC. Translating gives CASSLGPRLEFF.

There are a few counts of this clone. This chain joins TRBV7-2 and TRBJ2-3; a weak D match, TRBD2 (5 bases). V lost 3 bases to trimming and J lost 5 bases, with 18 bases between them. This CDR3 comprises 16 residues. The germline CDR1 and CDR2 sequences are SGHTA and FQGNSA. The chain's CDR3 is CASSFRTVAVGDTQYF. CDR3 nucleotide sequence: TGTGCCAGCAGCTTTAGGACTGTTGCGGTGGGAGATACGCAGTATTTT.

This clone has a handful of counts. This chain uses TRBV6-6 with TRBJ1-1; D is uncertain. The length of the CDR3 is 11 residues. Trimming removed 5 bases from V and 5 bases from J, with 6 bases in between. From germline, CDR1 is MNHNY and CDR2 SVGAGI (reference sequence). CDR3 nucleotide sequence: TGTGCCAGCAGTGGGGTGACTGAAGCTTTCTTT. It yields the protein CASSGVTEAFF.

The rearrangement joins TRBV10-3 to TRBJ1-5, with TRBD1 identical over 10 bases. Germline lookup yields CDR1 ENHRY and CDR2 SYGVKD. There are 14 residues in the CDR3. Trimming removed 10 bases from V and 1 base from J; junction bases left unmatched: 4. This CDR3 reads CASRDRGSNQPQHF. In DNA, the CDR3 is TGTGCCAGCCGGGACAGGGGAAGCAATCAGCCCCAGCATTTT.

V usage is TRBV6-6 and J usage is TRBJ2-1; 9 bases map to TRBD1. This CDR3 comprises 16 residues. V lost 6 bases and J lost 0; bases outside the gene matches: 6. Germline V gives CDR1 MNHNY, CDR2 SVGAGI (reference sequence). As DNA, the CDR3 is TGTGCCAGCAGCCCCGGACAGGGGAGCTCCTACAATGAGCAGTTCTTC. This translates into CASSPGQGSSYNEQFF.

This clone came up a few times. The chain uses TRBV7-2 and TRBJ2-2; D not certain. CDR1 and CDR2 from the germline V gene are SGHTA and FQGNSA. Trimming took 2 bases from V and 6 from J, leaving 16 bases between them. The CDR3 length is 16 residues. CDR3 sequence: CASSLILVRRAGELFF. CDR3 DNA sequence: TGTGCCAGCAGCTTAATTCTGGTTAGACGGGCCGGGGAGCTGTTTTTT.

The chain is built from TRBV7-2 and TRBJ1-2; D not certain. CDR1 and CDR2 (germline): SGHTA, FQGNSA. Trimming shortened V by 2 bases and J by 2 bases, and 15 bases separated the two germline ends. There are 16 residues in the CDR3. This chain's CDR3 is CASSLIGSRENYGYTF. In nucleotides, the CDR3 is TGTGCCAGCAGCTTAATAGGGAGTCGGGAAAACTATGGCTACACCTTC.

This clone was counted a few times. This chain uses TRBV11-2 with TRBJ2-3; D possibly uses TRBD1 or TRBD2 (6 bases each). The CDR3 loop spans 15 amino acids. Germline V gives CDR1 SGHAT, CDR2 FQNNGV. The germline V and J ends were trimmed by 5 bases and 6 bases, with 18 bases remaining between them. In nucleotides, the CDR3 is TGTGCCAGCAGCCCTAGGGGGGTCTCCGCGGATACGCAGTATTTT. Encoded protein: CASSPRGVSADTQYF. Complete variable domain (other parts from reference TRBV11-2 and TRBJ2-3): EAGVAQSPRYKIIEKRQSVAFWCNPISGHATLYWYQQILGQGPKLLIQFQNNGVVDDSQLPKDRFSAERLKGVDSTLKIQPAKLEDSAVYLCASSPRGVSADTQYFGPGTRLTVL.

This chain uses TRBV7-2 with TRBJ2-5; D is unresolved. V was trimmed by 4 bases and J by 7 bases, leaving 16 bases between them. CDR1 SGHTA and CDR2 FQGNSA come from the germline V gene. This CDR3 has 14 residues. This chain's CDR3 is CASSSRTQKGTQYF. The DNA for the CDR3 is TGTGCCAGCAGCTCAAGGACGCAAAAGGGGACCCAGTACTTC.

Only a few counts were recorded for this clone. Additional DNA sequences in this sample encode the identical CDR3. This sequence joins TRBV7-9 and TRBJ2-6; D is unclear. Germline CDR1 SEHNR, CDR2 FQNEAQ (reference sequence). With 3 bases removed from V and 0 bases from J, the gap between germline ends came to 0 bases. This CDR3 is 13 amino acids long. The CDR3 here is CASSFSGANVLTF. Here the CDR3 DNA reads TGTGCCAGCAGCTTCTCTGGGGCCAACGTCCTGACTTTC.

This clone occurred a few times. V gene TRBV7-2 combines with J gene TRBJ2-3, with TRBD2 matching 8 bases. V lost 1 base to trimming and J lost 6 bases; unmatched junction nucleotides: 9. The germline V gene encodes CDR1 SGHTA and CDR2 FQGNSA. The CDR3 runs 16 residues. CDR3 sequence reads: CASSLGEAAGEDTQYF. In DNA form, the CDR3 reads TGTGCCAGCAGCTTAGGGGAGGCAGCGGGAGAGGATACGCAGTATTTT. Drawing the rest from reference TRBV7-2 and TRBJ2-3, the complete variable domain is GAGVSQSPSNKVTEKGKDVELRCDPISGHTALYWYRQSLGQGLEFLIYFQGNSAPDKSGLPSDRFSAERTGGSVSTLTIQRTQQEDSAVYLCASSLGEAAGEDTQYFGPGTRLTVL.

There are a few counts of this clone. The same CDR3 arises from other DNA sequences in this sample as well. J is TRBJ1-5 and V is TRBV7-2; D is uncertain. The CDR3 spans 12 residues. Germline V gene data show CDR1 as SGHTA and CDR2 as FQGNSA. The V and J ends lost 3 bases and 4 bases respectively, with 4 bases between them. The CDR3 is CASSFLNQPQHF. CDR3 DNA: TGTGCCAGCAGCTTCCTTAATCAGCCCCAGCATTTT.

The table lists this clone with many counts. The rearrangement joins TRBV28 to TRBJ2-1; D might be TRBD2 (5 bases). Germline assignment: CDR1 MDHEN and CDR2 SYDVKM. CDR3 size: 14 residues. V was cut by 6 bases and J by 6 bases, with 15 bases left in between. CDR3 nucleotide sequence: TGTGCCAGCAGCCCCTACGGGAACCCCAATGAGCAGTTCTTC. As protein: CASSPYGNPNEQFF.

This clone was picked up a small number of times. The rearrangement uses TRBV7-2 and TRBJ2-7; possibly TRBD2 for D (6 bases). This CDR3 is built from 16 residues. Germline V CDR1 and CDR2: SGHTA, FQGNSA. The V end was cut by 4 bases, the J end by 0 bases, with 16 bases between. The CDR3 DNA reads TGTGCCAGCAGCTGGGGCGGGGCAGGAAGCTCCTACGAGCAGTACTTC. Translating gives CASSWGGAGSSYEQYF.